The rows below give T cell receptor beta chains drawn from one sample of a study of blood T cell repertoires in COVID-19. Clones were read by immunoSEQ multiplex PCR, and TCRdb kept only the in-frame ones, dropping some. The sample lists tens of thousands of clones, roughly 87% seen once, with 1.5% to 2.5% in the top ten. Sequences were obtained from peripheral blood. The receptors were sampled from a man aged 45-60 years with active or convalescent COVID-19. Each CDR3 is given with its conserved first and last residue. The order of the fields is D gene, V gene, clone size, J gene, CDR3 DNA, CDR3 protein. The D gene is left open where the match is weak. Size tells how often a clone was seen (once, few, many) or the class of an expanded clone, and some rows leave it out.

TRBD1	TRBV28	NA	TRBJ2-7	TGTGCCAGCAGTTTCCGACAGGGGGCCCACGAGCAGTACTTC	CASSFRQGAHEQYF
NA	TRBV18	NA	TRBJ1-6	TGTGCCAGCTCTGGGAGCTCCTATAATTCACCCCTCCACTTT	CASSGSSYNSPLHF
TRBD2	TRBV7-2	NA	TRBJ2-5	TGTGCCAGCAGCCCCCGGGGACTAGCGGGCCTACCGGAGACCCAGTACTTC	CASSPRGLAGLPETQYF
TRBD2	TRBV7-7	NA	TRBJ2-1	TGTGCCAGCAGCTTAGGCGGGCTAGCGGGGCACAATGAGCAGTTCTTC	CASSLGGLAGHNEQFF
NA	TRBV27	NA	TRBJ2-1	TGTGCCAGCAGTTGGGGCAGCTCCTACAATGAGCAGTTCTTC	CASSWGSSYNEQFF
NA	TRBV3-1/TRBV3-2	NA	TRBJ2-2	TGTGCCAGCAGCCAACAGATATCCACCGGGGAGCTGTTTTTT	CASSQQISTGELFF
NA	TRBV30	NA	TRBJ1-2	TGTGCCTGGGAAGGAGGCGGCTATGGCTACACCTTC	CAWEGGGYGYTF
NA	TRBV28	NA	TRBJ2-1	TGTGCCAGCAGTTGGGCAGGGAACAATGAGCAGTTCTTC	CASSWAGNNEQFF
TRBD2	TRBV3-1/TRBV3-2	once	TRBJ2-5	TGTGCCAGCAGCTTTACTAGCGGTATGGAGACCCAGTACTTC	CASSFTSGMETQYF
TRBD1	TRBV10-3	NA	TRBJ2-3	TGTGCCATCAGTGGACAGGGGGTCCCCATTAGCACAGATACGCAGTATTTT	CAISGQGVPISTDTQYF
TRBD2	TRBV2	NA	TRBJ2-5	TGTGCCAGCAGTGTCCTAGCGGGAGGAGAGACCCAGTACTTC	CASSVLAGGETQYF
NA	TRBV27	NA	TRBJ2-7	TGTGCCAGCCGAGGACAGTTCTACGAGCAGTACTTC	CASRGQFYEQYF
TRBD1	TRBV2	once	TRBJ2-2	TGTGCCAGCATTGGGACAGTGAACACCGGGGAGCTGTTTTTT	CASIGTVNTGELFF
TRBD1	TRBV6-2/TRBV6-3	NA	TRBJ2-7	TGTGCCAGCAGTTACCCTGGGACAGACTCCTACGAGCAGTACTTC	CASSYPGTDSYEQYF
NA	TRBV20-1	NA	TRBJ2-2	TGCAGTGCTAGTAGGGCGGGATCGAACACCGGGGAGCTGTTTTTT	CSASRAGSNTGELFF
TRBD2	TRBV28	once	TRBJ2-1	TGTGCCAACCAACAATCTAGCGGACTTAACAATGAGCAGTTCTTC	CANQQSSGLNNEQFF
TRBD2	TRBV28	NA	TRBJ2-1	TGTGCCAGCAGTTTCTTCGCGGGAGTAGGCAATGAGCAGTTCTTC	CASSFFAGVGNEQFF
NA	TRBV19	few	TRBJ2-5	TGTGCCAGTAGTATAGATACAGGGTATCAAGAGACCCAGTACTTC	CASSIDTGYQETQYF
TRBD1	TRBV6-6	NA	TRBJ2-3	TGTGCCAGCAGTTACCATACAGGGGATGCAGATACGCAGTATTTT	CASSYHTGDADTQYF
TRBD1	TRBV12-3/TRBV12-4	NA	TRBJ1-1	TGTGCCAGCAGACGGACAGGGGACACTGAAGCTTTCTTT	CASRRTGDTEAFF
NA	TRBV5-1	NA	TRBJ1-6	TGCGCCAGCAGTTTGGGAGGGAGGGCCAATTCACCCCTCCACTTT	CASSLGGRANSPLHF
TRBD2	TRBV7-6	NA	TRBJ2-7	TGTGCCAGCAGCCCCCACTTTTGGACCATAGCGGGAGCCACCTACGAGCAGTACTTC	CASSPHFWTIAGATYEQYF